The 28 T cell receptor beta chains presented below share a single source sample, sequenced in a study of T cell repertoires in cytomegalovirus infection (dated by TCRdb to the late 2010s). Their antigens remain unidentified. TCRdb lists the instrument as Illumina HiSeq 1500. In TCRdb, the public reads were trimmed at Q25 with fastp and aligned with MiXCR, with productive beta chains retained. Here each entry gathers all rows of one CDR3 protein and keeps the most common genes and DNA. For this sample the table gives about 700,000 distinct CDR3 sequences, of which roughly 33% were detected only once. 15% to 20% of the sample rests with the top ten. The treatment or condition label on this specimen signifies: in vitro stimulation with specific CMV peptide epitopes to enrich CMV-specific T cells. The sample here was cultured PBMCs, taken from culture after CMV antigen stimulation. These receptors originate from a human donor in good health (CMV status not recorded). Some clones in this sample may be carry-over from other donors' samples.

V and J are TRBV19 and TRBJ2-7; D unresolved. Trimming cost V 6 bases and J 3 bases, with 15 bases left between them. This CDR3 region has 14 residues. The germline gives CDR1 LNHDA, CDR2 SQIVND (reference sequence). The CDR3 DNA follows: TGTGCCAGTAGCCCCCCGGGCGCCTACTACGAGCAGTACTTC. This gives the protein CASSPPGAYYEQYF.

The chain uses TRBV7-4 and TRBJ1-1; D gene unclear. V was pared by 10 bases and J by 3 bases, with 6 bases between. The CDR3 is 10 residues long. Germline V CDR1 and CDR2: SGHVT, SQSDAQ. CDR3 DNA sequence: TGTGCCATCCCGGACACTGAAGCTTTCTTT. Protein: CAIPDTEAFF.

This clonotype occurred many times. This chain joins TRBV7-8 and TRBJ2-5, with D possibly being TRBD2 (5 bases). Germline V gene lookup returns CDR1 SGHVS and CDR2 FQNEAQ. Trimming removed 10 bases from V and 4 bases from J, with 19 bases in between. The CDR3 contains 14 residues. CDR3 bases: TGTGCCACGACGAACCTAGCCGGCACAGAGACCCAGTACTTC. Amino acid sequence: CATTNLAGTETQYF.

This clonotype was detected a few times. This chain joins TRBV6-1 and TRBJ2-5; the D is unclear. There are 14 residues in the CDR3. The germline V gene has CDR1 MNHNS and CDR2 SASEGT. The ends were cut back, 7 bases at V and 5 bases at J, with 17 bases in the middle. The DNA of the CDR3 is TGTGCCAGCACCGAAAGGGCCCTGGGGGAGACCCAGTACTTC. Residues: CASTERALGETQYF.

Ten or more counts support this clonotype. V and J are TRBV20-1 and TRBJ2-3, with TRBD2 as a possible D gene (6 bases). This CDR3 is built from 15 residues. The germline gives CDR1 DFQATT, CDR2 SNEGSKA (reference sequence). The V and J ends lost 0 bases and 0 bases respectively, with 10 bases between them. CDR3 nucleotide sequence: TGCAGTGCTAGAGATCTTAGCGGAAGCACAGATACGCAGTATTTT. This gives the protein CSARDLSGSTDTQYF.

This clonotype has just a few counts. The chain is built from TRBV7-9 and TRBJ1-4, with D possibly TRBD1 on 6 matching bases. With 5 bases removed from V and 6 bases from J, the gap between germline ends came to 19 bases. The germline V gene has CDR1 SEHNR and CDR2 FQNEAQ (reference sequence). This CDR3 is 16 amino acids long. The CDR3 loop is CASSLPPLGADEKLFF. CDR3 nucleotides: TGTGCCAGCAGCCTTCCCCCCCTGGGGGCGGATGAAAAACTGTTTTTT.

This clonotype was seen ten or more times. The chain recombines TRBV7-2 with TRBJ2-7, with D uncertain. CDR3 length equals 14 residues. Germline assignment: CDR1 SGHTA and CDR2 FQGNSA. Trimming took off 3 bases at V and 4 bases at J, with 13 bases between the two ends. The DNA of the CDR3 is TGTGCCAGCAGCTTGGACGGCGCACGATACGAGCAGTACTTC. It encodes CASSLDGARYEQYF. The whole variable domain, remainder taken from reference TRBV7-2 and TRBJ2-7, is GAGVSQSPSNKVTEKGKDVELRCDPISGHTALYWYRQSLGQGLEFLIYFQGNSAPDKSGLPSDRFSAERTGGSVSTLTIQRTQQEDSAVYLCASSLDGARYEQYFGPGTRLTVT.

This clonotype has only a few counts. This chain joins TRBV7-6 and TRBJ2-3, with D unresolved. The CDR3 contains 14 residues. The germline CDR1 and CDR2 sequences are SGHVS and FNYEAQ. The V end was cut by 1 base, the J end by 3 bases, with 8 bases between. CDR3 bases: TGTGCCAGCAGCTTAGGGGCGAGGACAGATACGCAGTATTTT. It is translated as CASSLGARTDTQYF.

J is TRBJ2-5 and V is TRBV7-2; TRBD2 agrees at 10 bases. With 1 base clipped from V and 2 bases from J, the junction kept 4 bases outside the gene matches. The CDR3 is made up of 16 amino acids. The V gene's germline CDR1 is SGHTA and CDR2 FQGNSA. The CDR3 DNA sequence: TGTGCCAGCAGCTTAGTGCCAGCGGGGGGGCAAGAGACCCAGTACTTC. Encoded protein: CASSLVPAGGQETQYF.

This clonotype was detected a few times. The chain employs TRBV6-2 or TRBV6-3 and TRBJ2-5; 7 bases fit TRBD2. Trimming took 4 bases from V and 5 from J; bases not matched to a gene: 10. Germline-derived CDR1 and CDR2 are MNHEY and SVGEGT. CDR3 length: 15 amino acids. CDR3 amino acids: CASSSTDWEGETQYF. Here the CDR3 DNA reads TGTGCCAGCAGTTCCACGGACTGGGAGGGGGAGACCCAGTACTTC.

This clonotype was recorded a few times. The genes are TRBV7-9 and TRBJ2-1, with D perhaps matching TRBD2 (5 bases). Germline loops: CDR1 SEHNR, CDR2 FQNEAQ (reference sequence). V gave up 7 bases and J gave up 8 bases, with 12 bases separating them. The CDR3 is 12 residues long. CDR3 DNA: TGTGCCAGCACTACTTTCGGGGATGAGCAGTTCTTC. It is translated as CASTTFGDEQFF.

The genes are TRBV5-1 and TRBJ1-2, with no clear D. V was pared by 6 bases and J by 4 bases, with 4 bases between. Germline CDR1 reads SGHRS; CDR2 reads YFSETQ. The CDR3 runs 10 residues. CDR3 in DNA: TGCGCCAGCAACCTCTATGGCTACACCTTC. Protein sequence: CASNLYGYTF.

The gene calls are TRBV30 and TRBJ2-1; D gene unclear. There are 14 residues in the CDR3. Germline CDR1 is GTSNPN and CDR2 is SVGIG (reference sequence). The V end was cut by 2 bases, the J end by 2 bases, with 10 bases between. The CDR3 region is CAWSTVGTYNEQFF. CDR3 in DNA: TGTGCCTGGAGTACGGTGGGAACCTACAATGAGCAGTTCTTC.

V gene TRBV20-1 combines with J gene TRBJ1-1; 8 bases are shared with TRBD1. Germline loops: CDR1 DFQATT, CDR2 SNEGSKA (reference sequence). The CDR3 is 11 residues long. The CDR3 coding sequence is TGCAGCGGACAGGGAGGCACTGAAGCTTTCTTT. Its translation is CSGQGGTEAFF.

The chain links TRBV6-8 to TRBJ2-1; D is perhaps TRBD1 or TRBD2 (5 bases each). This CDR3 region has 14 residues. Trimming cost V 10 bases and J 3 bases, with 16 bases left between them. The germline gives CDR1 MNHGY, CDR2 SAAAGT. In DNA, the CDR3 is TGTGCCACCCATCGAGGGGTTAACTACAATGAGCAGTTCTTC. Amino acids: CATHRGVNYNEQFF.

This clonotype was found a few times. The chain employs TRBV2 and TRBJ1-1; no definite D call. Trimming took off 4 bases at V and 0 bases at J, with 9 bases between the two ends. The length of the CDR3 is 14 residues. Germline loops: CDR1 SNHLY, CDR2 FYNNEI. CDR3 loop: CASSAGRLNTEAFF. CDR3 in DNA: TGTGCCAGCAGTGCTGGACGACTGAACACTGAAGCTTTCTTT.

On this clonotype: One base away lies a much larger clone, so this may be a sequencing read error. The chain couples TRBV7-2 to TRBJ1-5; D gene uncertain. The CDR3 covers 13 residues. Germline V gene sequence: CDR1 SGHTA, CDR2 FQGNSA. Trimming took 2 bases from V and 15 from J, leaving 17 bases between them. The CDR3 nucleotides are TGTGCCAGCAGCTTAACGGGCACCACACATCGGCATTTT. It specifies CASSLTGTTHRHF.

The V and J genes are TRBV19 and TRBJ2-1; D is unclear. The CDR3 contains 13 residues. Trimming left V 3 bases short and J 9 bases short, with 12 bases between. Germline V gives CDR1 LNHDA, CDR2 SQIVND (reference sequence). In DNA, the CDR3 is TGTGCCAGTAGTATTATCCCAAGTCGTGAGCAGTTCTTC. It is translated as CASSIIPSREQFF.

There are a few counts of this clonotype. The chain combines TRBV7-9 with TRBJ1-6; possible D gene TRBD1, 5 bases. This CDR3 has 14 residues. V lost 5 bases and J lost 8, with 13 bases in between. Germline lookup yields CDR1 SEHNR and CDR2 FQNEAQ (reference sequence). The CDR3 is CASSPGGSHSPLHF. For the CDR3, the DNA is TGTGCCAGCAGCCCCGGGGGGAGTCATTCACCCCTCCACTTT. Based on the CDR3 plus reference TRBV7-9 and TRBJ1-6, the full variable domain is DTGVSQNPRHKITKRGQNVTFRCDPISEHNRLYWYRQTLGQGPEFLTYFQNEAQLEKSRLLSDRFSAERPKGSFSTLEIQRTEQGDSAMYLCASSPGGSHSPLHFGNGTRLTVT.

This clonotype occurred once. This chain uses TRBV19 with TRBJ1-1; D gene uncertain. Germline assignment: CDR1 LNHDA and CDR2 SQIVND (reference sequence). Trimming took off 8 bases at V and 0 bases at J, with 16 bases between the two ends. The CDR3 has 15 residues. CDR3 region: CASERSGPLNTEAFF. CDR3 DNA: TGTGCCAGTGAGAGAAGCGGGCCTCTGAACACTGAAGCTTTCTTT.

The rearrangement joins TRBV10-3 to TRBJ1-1, with 8 bases matching TRBD1. The CDR3 spans 13 residues. Trimming cost V 6 bases and J 5 bases; bases outside gene matches: 5. In germline, CDR1 is ENHRY, CDR2 SYGVKD. CDR3 sequence: CAISGQGRTEAFF. In nucleotides, the CDR3 is TGTGCCATCAGCGGACAGGGACGGACTGAAGCTTTCTTT.

The chain recombines TRBV27 with TRBJ2-2, with D perhaps TRBD1 or TRBD2 (5 bases each). V gave up 5 bases and J gave up 7 bases, with 14 bases separating them. The CDR3 has 14 residues. Germline CDR1 reads MNHEY; CDR2 reads SMNVEV (reference sequence). The chain's CDR3 is CASSPQGGGGELFF. The CDR3 DNA is TGTGCCAGCAGTCCCCAGGGTGGAGGCGGGGAGCTGTTTTTT.

The chain carries TRBV5-4 and TRBJ2-7; D gene uncertain. This CDR3 comprises 13 residues. Germline V lookup: CDR1 SGHNT, CDR2 YYREEE (reference sequence). Trimming removed 9 bases from V and 5 bases from J, with 18 bases in between. The CDR3 here is CAIPGRANDEQYF. The CDR3 nucleotides read TGTGCCATCCCCGGACGAGCAAATGACGAGCAGTACTTC.

The chain recombines TRBV4-3 with TRBJ2-6; D remains ambiguous. Trimming cost V 0 bases and J 0 bases, with 12 bases left between them. Per germline, CDR1 LGHNA and CDR2 YSLEER. CDR3 length equals 18 residues. The CDR3 sequence: CASSQERAVSSGANVLTF. The CDR3 DNA is TGCGCCAGCAGCCAAGAAAGGGCTGTGAGCTCTGGGGCCAACGTCCTGACTTTC.

This sequence joins TRBV25-1 and TRBJ1-6; D might be TRBD1 (6 bases). This CDR3 has 15 amino acids. Per germline, CDR1 MGHDK and CDR2 SYGVNS. Between the trimmed V and J ends, which lost 6 bases and 3 bases, there was a span of 12 bases. Here the CDR3 DNA reads TGTGCCAGCAGACTTGGGGGCGGCTATAATTCACCCCTCCACTTT. This sequence encodes CASRLGGGYNSPLHF.

This clonotype was observed a few times. The chain combines TRBV5-1 with TRBJ2-5; D ambiguous. V was clipped by 4 bases and J by 4 bases, with 11 bases between them. Germline-derived CDR1 and CDR2 are SGHRS and YFSETQ. CDR3 length equals 13 residues. CDR3 region: CASSPVGGETQYF. As DNA, the CDR3 is TGCGCCAGCAGCCCGGTAGGTGGAGAGACCCAGTACTTC. The variable domain in full, with the rest retrieved from reference TRBV5-1 and TRBJ2-5, is KAGVTQTPRYLIKTRGQQVTLSCSPISGHRSVSWYQQTPGQGLQFLFEYFSETQRNKGNFPGRFSGRQFSNSRSEMNVSTLELGDSALYLCASSPVGGETQYFGPGTRLLVL.

This clonotype was seen a few times. This chain links TRBV2 with TRBJ2-1; no reliable D call. The CDR3 sequence is 12 residues long. Germline V gene sequence: CDR1 SNHLY, CDR2 FYNNEI. Deletions cut 3 bases from V and 6 bases from J, with 6 bases between. CDR3 sequence reads: CASSDRANEQFF. The DNA of the CDR3 is TGTGCCAGCAGTGACCGAGCCAATGAGCAGTTCTTC.

This clonotype showed up just a few times. This chain joins TRBV6-1 and TRBJ1-1; D ambiguous. Germline loops: CDR1 MNHNS, CDR2 SASEGT. This CDR3 region has 15 residues. V was pared by 2 bases and J by 2 bases, with 12 bases between. CDR3: CASSETPERNTEAFF. In DNA form, the CDR3 reads TGTGCCAGCAGTGAAACCCCGGAGAGAAACACTGAAGCTTTCTTT.